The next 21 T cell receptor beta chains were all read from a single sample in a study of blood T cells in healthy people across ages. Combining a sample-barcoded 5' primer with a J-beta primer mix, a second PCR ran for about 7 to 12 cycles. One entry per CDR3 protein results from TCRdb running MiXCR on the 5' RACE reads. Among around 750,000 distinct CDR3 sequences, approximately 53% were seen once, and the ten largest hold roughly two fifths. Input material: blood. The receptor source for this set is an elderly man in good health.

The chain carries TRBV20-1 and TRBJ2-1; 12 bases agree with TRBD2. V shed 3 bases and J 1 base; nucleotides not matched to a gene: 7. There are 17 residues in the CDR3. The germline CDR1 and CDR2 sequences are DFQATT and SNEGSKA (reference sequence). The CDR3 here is CSASPPSGRDSYNEQFF. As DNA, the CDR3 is TGCAGTGCTAGCCCACCTAGCGGGAGGGATTCCTACAATGAGCAGTTCTTC.

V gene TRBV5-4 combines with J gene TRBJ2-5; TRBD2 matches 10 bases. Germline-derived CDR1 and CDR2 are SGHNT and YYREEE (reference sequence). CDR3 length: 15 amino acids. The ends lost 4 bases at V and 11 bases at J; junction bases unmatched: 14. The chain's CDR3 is CASSQPLAGVREQYF. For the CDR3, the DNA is TGTGCCAGCAGCCAACCGCTAGCGGGAGTAAGAGAGCAGTACTTC.

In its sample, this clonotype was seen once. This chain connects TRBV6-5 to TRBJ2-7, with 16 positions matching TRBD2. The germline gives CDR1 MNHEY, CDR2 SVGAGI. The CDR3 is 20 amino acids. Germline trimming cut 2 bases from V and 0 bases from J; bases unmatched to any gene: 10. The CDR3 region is CASSYGTPGLAGGHSYEQYF. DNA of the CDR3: TGTGCCAGCAGTTACGGAACGCCGGGACTAGCGGGAGGGCACTCCTACGAGCAGTACTTC.

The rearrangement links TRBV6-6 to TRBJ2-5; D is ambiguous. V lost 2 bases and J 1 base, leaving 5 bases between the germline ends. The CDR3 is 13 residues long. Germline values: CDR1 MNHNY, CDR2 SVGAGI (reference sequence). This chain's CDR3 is CASSYVAQETQYF. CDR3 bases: TGTGCCAGCAGTTACGTGGCCCAAGAGACCCAGTACTTC.

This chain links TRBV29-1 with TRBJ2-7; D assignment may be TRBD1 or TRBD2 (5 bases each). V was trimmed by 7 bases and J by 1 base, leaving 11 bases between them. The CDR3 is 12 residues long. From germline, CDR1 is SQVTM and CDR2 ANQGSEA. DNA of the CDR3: TGCAGCGCCGGGGACGGATCCTACGAGCAGTACTTC. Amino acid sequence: CSAGDGSYEQYF.

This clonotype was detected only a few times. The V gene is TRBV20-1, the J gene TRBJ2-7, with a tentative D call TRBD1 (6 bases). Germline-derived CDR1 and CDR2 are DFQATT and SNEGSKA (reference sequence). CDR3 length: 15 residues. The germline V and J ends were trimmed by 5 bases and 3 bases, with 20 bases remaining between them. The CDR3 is CSAGRQEVQRYEQYF. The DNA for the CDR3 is TGCAGTGCTGGCAGACAGGAGGTCCAACGCTACGAGCAGTACTTC.

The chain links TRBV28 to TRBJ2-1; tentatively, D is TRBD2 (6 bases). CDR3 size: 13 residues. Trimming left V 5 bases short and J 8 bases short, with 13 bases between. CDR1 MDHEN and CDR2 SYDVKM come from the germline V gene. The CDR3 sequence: CASSRGLNYEQFF. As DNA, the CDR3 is TGTGCCAGCAGTAGGGGACTGAACTATGAGCAGTTCTTC.

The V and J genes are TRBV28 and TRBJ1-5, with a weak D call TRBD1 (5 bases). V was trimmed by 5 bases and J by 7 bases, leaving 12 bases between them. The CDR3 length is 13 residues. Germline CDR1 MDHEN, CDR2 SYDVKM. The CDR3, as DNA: TGTGCCAGCAGTGTGGACACCCCGCAGCCCCAGCATTTT. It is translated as CASSVDTPQPQHF. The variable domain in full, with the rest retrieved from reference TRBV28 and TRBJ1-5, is DVKVTQSSRYLVKRTGEKVFLECVQDMDHENMFWYRQDPGLGLRLIYFSYDVKMKEKGDIPEGYSVSREKKERFSLILESASTNQTSMYLCASSVDTPQPQHFGDGTRLSIL.

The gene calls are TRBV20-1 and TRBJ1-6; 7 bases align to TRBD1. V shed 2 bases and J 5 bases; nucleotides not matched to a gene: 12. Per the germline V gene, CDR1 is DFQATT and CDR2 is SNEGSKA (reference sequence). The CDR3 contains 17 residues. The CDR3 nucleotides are TGCAGTGCTAGATTGGGGCCGACAGGGCCCCATAATTCACCCCTCCACTTT. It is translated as CSARLGPTGPHNSPLHF.

The CDR3 sequence is CASSPDVFGTQYF. CDR3 bases: TGTGCCAGCTCCCCGGACGTCTTTGGGACCCAGTACTTC. The chain recombines TRBV18 with TRBJ2-5; D is undetermined. CDR1 is KGHSH, CDR2 LQKENI, per germline. V was trimmed by 6 bases and J by 7 bases, leaving 15 bases between them. The CDR3 covers 13 residues.

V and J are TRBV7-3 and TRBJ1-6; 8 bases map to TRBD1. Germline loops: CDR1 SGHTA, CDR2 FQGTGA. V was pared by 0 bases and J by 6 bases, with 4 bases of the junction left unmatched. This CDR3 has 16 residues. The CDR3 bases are TGTGCCAGCAGCTTAACGAGGACAGGGCGTAATTCACCCCTCCACTTT. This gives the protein CASSLTRTGRNSPLHF.

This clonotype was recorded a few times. The CDR3 is CASRLGSYNEQFF. In DNA form, the CDR3 reads TGTGCCAGCAGACTAGGGTCCTACAATGAGCAGTTCTTC. The gene calls are TRBV28 and TRBJ2-1; tentatively, D is TRBD2 (5 bases). The germline gives CDR1 MDHEN, CDR2 SYDVKM. With 6 bases removed from V and 1 base from J, the gap between germline ends came to 7 bases. CDR3 size: 13 residues.

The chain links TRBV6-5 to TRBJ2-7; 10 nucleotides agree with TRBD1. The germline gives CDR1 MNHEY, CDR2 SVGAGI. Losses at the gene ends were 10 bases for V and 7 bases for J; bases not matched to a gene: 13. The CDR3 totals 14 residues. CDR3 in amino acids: CATSRQGAYNEQYF. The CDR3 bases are TGTGCCACCTCTCGACAGGGGGCTTACAATGAGCAGTACTTC.

CDR3 in amino acids: CASSSNRGRGANVLTF. The CDR3 DNA sequence: TGTGCCAGCAGTTCGAACAGGGGGAGGGGGGCCAACGTCCTGACTTTC. This sequence joins TRBV6-6 and TRBJ2-6; 8 nucleotides agree with TRBD1. The CDR3 has 16 residues. V dropped 4 bases and J dropped 4; count of bases not matched to a gene: 6. From germline, CDR1 is MNHNY and CDR2 SVGAGI (reference sequence).

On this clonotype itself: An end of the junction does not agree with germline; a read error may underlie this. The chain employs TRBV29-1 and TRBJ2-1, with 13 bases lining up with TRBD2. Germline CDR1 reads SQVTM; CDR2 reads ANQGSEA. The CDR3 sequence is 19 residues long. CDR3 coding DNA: TGCAGCGTGGGGAGACTAGCGGGAGGCCTAAGAAGCCCCTACAAGGAGCAGTTCTTC. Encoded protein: CSVGRLAGGLRSPYKEQFF.

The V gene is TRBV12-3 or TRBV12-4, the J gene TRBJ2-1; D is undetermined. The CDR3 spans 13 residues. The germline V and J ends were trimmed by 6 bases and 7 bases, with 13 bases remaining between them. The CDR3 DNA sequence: TGTGCCAGCAGCGCCTTAATAGATAATGAGCAGTTCTTC. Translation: CASSALIDNEQFF.

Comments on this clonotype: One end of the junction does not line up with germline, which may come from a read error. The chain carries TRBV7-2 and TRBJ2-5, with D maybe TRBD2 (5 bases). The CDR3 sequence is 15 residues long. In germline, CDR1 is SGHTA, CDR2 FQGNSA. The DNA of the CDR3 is TGTGCCAGCGGCTTAGCCCCCCTTGAGGGAGAGACCCAGTACTTC. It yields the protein CASGLAPLEGETQYF.

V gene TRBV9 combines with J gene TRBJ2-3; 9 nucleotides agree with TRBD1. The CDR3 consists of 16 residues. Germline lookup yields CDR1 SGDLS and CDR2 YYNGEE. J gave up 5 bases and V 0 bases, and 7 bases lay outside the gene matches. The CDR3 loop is CASSVEGGQGRDTQYF. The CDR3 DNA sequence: TGTGCCAGCAGCGTAGAGGGGGGACAGGGAAGAGATACGCAGTATTTT. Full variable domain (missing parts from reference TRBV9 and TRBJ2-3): DSGVTQTPKHLITATGQRVTLRCSPRSGDLSVYWYQQSLDQGLQFLIQYYNGEERAKGNILERFSAQQFPDLHSELNLSSLELGDSALYFCASSVEGGQGRDTQYFGPGTRLTVL.

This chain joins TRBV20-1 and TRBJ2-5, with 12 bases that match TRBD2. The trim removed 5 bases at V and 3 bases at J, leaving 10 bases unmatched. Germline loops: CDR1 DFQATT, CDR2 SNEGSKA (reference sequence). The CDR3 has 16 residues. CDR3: CSAHPLRLAGEETQYF. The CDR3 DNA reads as TGCAGTGCTCACCCCCTCAGACTAGCGGGAGAAGAGACCCAGTACTTC.

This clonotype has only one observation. CDR3 coding DNA: TGTGCCATCAGTGAGCTTCGACAGGGGGCCGAAGCTTTCTTT. Protein sequence: CAISELRQGAEAFF. J is TRBJ1-1 and V is TRBV10-3, with 10 bases identical to TRBD1. The junction had 5 bases not matched to a gene; V was cut back by 2 bases and J by 8 bases. Germline assignment: CDR1 ENHRY and CDR2 SYGVKD. The CDR3 is made up of 14 amino acids.

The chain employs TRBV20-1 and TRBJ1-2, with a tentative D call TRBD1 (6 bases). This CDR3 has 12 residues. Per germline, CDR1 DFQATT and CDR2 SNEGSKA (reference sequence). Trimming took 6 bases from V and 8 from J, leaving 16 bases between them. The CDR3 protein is CSALRGAKGYTF. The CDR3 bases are TGCAGTGCACTGCGGGGGGCAAAGGGCTACACCTTC.